This T cell receptor beta chain is drawn from a study of cytomegalovirus exposure and HLA in healthy donors. This PCR relied on a set of 60 Vbeta primers and 13 Jbeta primers. TCRdb's copy holds only in-frame clones and misses some; the assay was immunoSEQ multiplex PCR. The sample totals under 90,000 clones. To note about this clone: One junction end disagrees with the germline gene, perhaps due to a read error.

The CDR3 has 16 amino acids. The germline V gene has CDR1 SGDLS and CDR2 YYNGEE. The receptor was isolated from a female donor in good health and CMV-seropositive. The sample was PBMCs. The rearrangement uses TRBV9 and TRBJ1-2; 12 nucleotides line up with TRBD1. The CDR3, as DNA: TGTGCCAGCAGCGTAGCCGTAGCCGGGACAGGGGGCGAGGTGTACTTC. Translation: CASSVAVAGTGGEVYF.